This T cell receptor beta chain was documented in a study of blood T cell repertoires in COVID-19. Generated by immunoSEQ multiplex PCR, the TCRdb table keeps only in-frame clones and is missing some. The sample shows roughly 300,000 clones, approximately 88% of them seen only once. CDR1 SGHKS and CDR2 YYEKEE come from the germline V gene (reference sequence). This CDR3 region has 13 residues. V lost 4 bases and J 5 bases, leaving 10 bases between the germline ends. This clone was picked up a small number of times. Sequenced: peripheral blood. The J gene is TRBJ1-5, the V gene TRBV5-5; D perhaps matches TRBD1 (6 bases). The clonotype was recovered from a young man who had recovered from COVID-19. In DNA, the CDR3 is TGTGCCAGCAGCCCATGGACAGATCAGCCCCAGCATTTT. Residues: CASSPWTDQPQHF.